This T cell receptor (beta chain) was sequenced during a study of blood T cell repertoires in COVID-19. Some clones are missing from TCRdb's copy, which holds only in-frame ones; the method was immunoSEQ multiplex PCR. Of 29,000 or so clones detected, 89% appear once; the ten largest clones hold roughly 3.9%. This CDR3 spans 15 amino acids. CDR1 is KGHSH, CDR2 LQKENI, per germline. With V trimmed by 4 bases and J by 5 bases, 10 bases remained unmatched. The chain has TRBV18 and TRBJ2-7, with TRBD2 matching 8 bases. The TCR originated in a human donor in a cohort sampled during active COVID-19. Sequenced sample: peripheral blood. The chain's CDR3 is CASSRNSGARNEQYF. DNA for the CDR3: TGTGCCAGCTCACGCAATAGCGGGGCACGGAACGAGCAGTACTTC.